This is a list of T cell receptor beta chains from one sample in a study of a mutant IDH1 vaccine in newly diagnosed glioma. Sequencing used immunoSEQ multiplex PCR; TCRdb keeps in-frame clones, though not all of them. Among 45,000 to 55,000 clones, around 86% were seen once, and the ten largest hold 2% to 3%. The sample consisted of PBMCs, taken from a glioma patient treated with radiotherapy, temozolomide or both. Every receptor here comes from a middle-aged man with glioma. Each CDR3 is given with its conserved first and last residue. A D gene is named only where the DNA matches it firmly. Clone size is given for some rows only: seen once, a few or many times, or a class if the clone is expanded.

TGTGCCAGCAGTGGGTCCCCCTCCGGGACAGTAAGGATCTACGAGCAGTACTTC | CASSGSPSGTVRIYEQYF | NA | TRBJ2-7 | TRBD1 | TRBV2
TGCGCCAGCAGCCTGGACAGTCCTCCTGGAAACACCATATATTTT | CASSLDSPPGNTIYF | NA | TRBJ1-3 | NA | TRBV4-1
TGTGCCAGCAGCGTAGGGAACCAAGACACTGAAGCTTTCTTT | CASSVGNQDTEAFF | few | TRBJ1-1 | NA | TRBV9
TGTGCCACCAGCAACCGACCTAAACGTAACCCTAGATTTGGCTACACCTTC | CATSNRPKRNPRFGYTF | NA | TRBJ1-2 | NA | TRBV15
TGTGCCAGCAGTTCAACCGGTGGGGGCGGCACTGAAGCTTTCTTT | CASSSTGGGGTEAFF | NA | TRBJ1-1 | NA | TRBV6-5
TGTGCCAGTAGTGACCAGTCTGGGGCCAACGTCCTGACTTTC | CASSDQSGANVLTF | NA | TRBJ2-6 | NA | TRBV19
TGTGCCAGCAGCGTAGGCGCCAGTGCTAATGAAAAACTGTTTTTT | CASSVGASANEKLFF | NA | TRBJ1-4 | NA | TRBV9
TGTGCCAGCAGCCGGACAGGGGGAACGGATACGCAGTATTTT | CASSRTGGTDTQYF | NA | TRBJ2-3 | TRBD1 | TRBV5-4
TGCGCCAGCAGCTTGGAGGGTTACGAGAACAATGAGCAGTTCTTC | CASSLEGYENNEQFF | NA | TRBJ2-1 | NA | TRBV5-1
TGTGCCAGCAGCCGGGGACTAGCGGGAGGGTATGAGCAGTTCTTC | CASSRGLAGGYEQFF | NA | TRBJ2-1 | TRBD2 | TRBV4-2
TGTGCCAGTAGTATCCCTTTTGGGGTTGGCTACACCTTC | CASSIPFGVGYTF | NA | TRBJ1-2 | NA | TRBV19
TGCGCCAGCAGCCTGACAGGCCCCTTGAACACTGAAGCTTTCTTT | CASSLTGPLNTEAFF | NA | TRBJ1-1 | NA | TRBV10-2
TGTGCCAGCCGCCAGGGGTTCGGGAGTTACACCGGGGAGCTGTTTTTT | CASRQGFGSYTGELFF | NA | TRBJ2-2 | NA | TRBV2
TGTGCCAGTAGTACCGCAGCGGGAGACGCCGAGCAGTACTTC | CASSTAAGDAEQYF | once | TRBJ2-7 | TRBD2 | TRBV19
TGTGCCATCAGTGAGTCTTTGAAAGGGGGGAAAAACATTCAGTACTTC | CAISESLKGGKNIQYF | NA | TRBJ2-4 | NA | TRBV10-3
TGTGCCAGCAGCTTATCCTCCGGACAGGGGGCGTCTAACTATGGCTACACCTTC | CASSLSSGQGASNYGYTF | NA | TRBJ1-2 | TRBD1 | TRBV7-9
TGCGCCAGCAGCGAAGGACAGGGGACAAGAACTAATGAAAAACTGTTTTTT | CASSEGQGTRTNEKLFF | NA | TRBJ1-4 | TRBD1 | TRBV4-1
TGCGCCAGCAGCCTCGGAAGTGATGAGACCCAGTACTTC | CASSLGSDETQYF | NA | TRBJ2-5 | NA | TRBV5-1
TGTGCCAGCAGCAAAGGGGGAGACCTAGCGGGGCTACAAGAGACCCAGTACTTC | CASSKGGDLAGLQETQYF | NA | TRBJ2-5 | NA | TRBV21-1
TGTGCCAGCTCACCTCCTAGCGGGAGGGGTTTCGAGCAGTTCTTC | CASSPPSGRGFEQFF | NA | TRBJ2-1 | TRBD2 | TRBV18
TGTGCCAGCAGCCCCGGGACTGGACCCTATCAGCCCCAGCATTTT | CASSPGTGPYQPQHF | NA | TRBJ1-5 | NA | TRBV7-2
TGTGCCAGCAGCCGACGGACCGGACTAGCTGGCAATGAGCAGTTCTTC | CASSRRTGLAGNEQFF | NA | TRBJ2-1 | TRBD2 | TRBV7-2
TGTGCCAGCTCGGAGAGGTCTCCCTACGAGCAGTACTTC | CASSERSPYEQYF | NA | TRBJ2-7 | NA | TRBV18
TGTGCCAGCAGCAAAAGAGGGGGAGTTTTGTCAGATACGCAGTATTTT | CASSKRGGVLSDTQYF | NA | TRBJ2-3 | NA | TRBV21-1
TGTGCCAGCAGTTACTATAAGAACACTGAAGCTTTCTTT | CASSYYKNTEAFF | NA | TRBJ1-1 | NA | TRBV6-5
TGTGCCAGCAGCGCCCGGTGGGTCCCCTTCTACGAGCAGTACTTC | CASSARWVPFYEQYF | NA | TRBJ2-7 | NA | TRBV5-6
TGTGCCACCAGCAGAGATCGTGTGGGCCAACCGTTGAGCGGGGCCAACGTCCTGACTTTC | CATSRDRVGQPLSGANVLTF | once | TRBJ2-6 | NA | TRBV15
TGTGCCAGCAGCCTGATGGGACGGAACTATGGCTACACCTTC | CASSLMGRNYGYTF | NA | TRBJ1-2 | NA | TRBV28
TGCAGTGCTAATACTGGAAACACCATATATTTT | CSANTGNTIYF | NA | TRBJ1-3 | NA | TRBV20-1
TGCAGCGTTGAACTTATGGGGGCTAATGAAAAACTGTTTTTT | CSVELMGANEKLFF | NA | TRBJ1-4 | NA | TRBV29-1
TGTGCCAGCAGCTTAGAGCCTCGGAGCTACGAGCAGTACTTC | CASSLEPRSYEQYF | NA | TRBJ2-7 | NA | TRBV7-2
TGTGCCAGCAGGTTACAGGGTTCGAGGGGAAACACCATATATTTT | CASRLQGSRGNTIYF | NA | TRBJ1-3 | NA | TRBV7-8
TGTGCCAGCAGCTTAATGTTAGCGGGAGACAATGAGCAGTTCTTC | CASSLMLAGDNEQFF | NA | TRBJ2-1 | TRBD2 | TRBV11-2
TGTGCCAGCAGCCAGCGGGGGGGAAACACTGAAGCTTTCTTT | CASSQRGGNTEAFF | NA | TRBJ1-1 | NA | TRBV6-5